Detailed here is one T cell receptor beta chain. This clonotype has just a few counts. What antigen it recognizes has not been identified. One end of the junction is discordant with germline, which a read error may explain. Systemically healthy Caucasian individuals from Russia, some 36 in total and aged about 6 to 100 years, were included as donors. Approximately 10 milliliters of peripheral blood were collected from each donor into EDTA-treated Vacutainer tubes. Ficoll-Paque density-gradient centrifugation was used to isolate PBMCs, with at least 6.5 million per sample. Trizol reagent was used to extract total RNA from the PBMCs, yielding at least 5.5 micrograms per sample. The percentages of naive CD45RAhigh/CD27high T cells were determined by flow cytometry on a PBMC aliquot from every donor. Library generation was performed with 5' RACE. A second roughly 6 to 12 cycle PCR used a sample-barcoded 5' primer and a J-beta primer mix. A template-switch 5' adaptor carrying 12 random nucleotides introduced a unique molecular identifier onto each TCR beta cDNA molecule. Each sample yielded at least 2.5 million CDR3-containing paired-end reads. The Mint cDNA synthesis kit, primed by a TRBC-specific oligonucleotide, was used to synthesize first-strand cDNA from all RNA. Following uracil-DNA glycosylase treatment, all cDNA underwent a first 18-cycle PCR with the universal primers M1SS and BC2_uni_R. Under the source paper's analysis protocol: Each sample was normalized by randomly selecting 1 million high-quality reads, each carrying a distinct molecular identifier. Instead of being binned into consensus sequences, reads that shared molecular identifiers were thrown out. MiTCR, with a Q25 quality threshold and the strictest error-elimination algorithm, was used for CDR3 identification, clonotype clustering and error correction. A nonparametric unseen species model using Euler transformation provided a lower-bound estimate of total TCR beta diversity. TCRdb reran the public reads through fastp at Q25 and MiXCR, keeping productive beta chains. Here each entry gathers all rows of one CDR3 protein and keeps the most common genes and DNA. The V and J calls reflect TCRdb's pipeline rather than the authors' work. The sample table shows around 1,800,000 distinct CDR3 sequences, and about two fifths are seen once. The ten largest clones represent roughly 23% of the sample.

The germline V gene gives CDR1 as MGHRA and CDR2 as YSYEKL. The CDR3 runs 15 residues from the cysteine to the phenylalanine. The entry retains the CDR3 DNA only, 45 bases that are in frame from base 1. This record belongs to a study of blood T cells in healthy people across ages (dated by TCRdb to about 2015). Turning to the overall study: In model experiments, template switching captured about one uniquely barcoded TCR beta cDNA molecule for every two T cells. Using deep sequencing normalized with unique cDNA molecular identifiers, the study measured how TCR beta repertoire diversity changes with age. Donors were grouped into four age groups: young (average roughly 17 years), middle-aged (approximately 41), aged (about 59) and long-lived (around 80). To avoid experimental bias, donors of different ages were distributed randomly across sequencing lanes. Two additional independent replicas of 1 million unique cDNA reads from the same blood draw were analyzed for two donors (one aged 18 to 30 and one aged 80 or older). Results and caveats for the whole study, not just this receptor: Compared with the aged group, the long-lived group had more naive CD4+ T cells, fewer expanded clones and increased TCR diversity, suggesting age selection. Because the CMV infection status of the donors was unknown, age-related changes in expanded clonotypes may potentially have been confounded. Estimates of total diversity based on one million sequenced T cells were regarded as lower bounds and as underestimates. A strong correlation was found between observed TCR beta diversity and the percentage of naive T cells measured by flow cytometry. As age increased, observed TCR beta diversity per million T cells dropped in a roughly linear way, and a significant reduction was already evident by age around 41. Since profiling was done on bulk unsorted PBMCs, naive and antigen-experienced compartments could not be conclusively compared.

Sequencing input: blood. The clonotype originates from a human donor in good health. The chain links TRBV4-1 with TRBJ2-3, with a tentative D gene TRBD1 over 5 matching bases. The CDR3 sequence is CASSHLSGFTDTQYF. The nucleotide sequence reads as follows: TGCGCCAGTAGCCACTTATCAGGGTTTACAGATACGCAGTATTTT.